These 22 T cell receptor beta chains came from one sample sequenced in a study of response to subunit inactivated influenza vaccine. TCRdb used MiXCR to reprocess the RT-PCR reads, holding one entry per CDR3 protein. The sample consists of approximately 300,000 distinct CDR3 sequences, around 20% of them appearing once. The source material was PBMCs from blood, sampled approximately 20 months after vaccination. The receptors derive from a man aged 50 to 75 who received an inactivated influenza vaccine.

The chain employs TRBV5-1 and TRBJ2-1; D remains ambiguous. The CDR3 sequence is 15 residues long. V was cut by 5 bases and J by 3 bases, with 15 bases left in between. The germline V gene has CDR1 SGHRS and CDR2 YFSETQ. CDR3: CASRRSGDFYNEQFF. CDR3 nucleotide sequence: TGCGCCAGCAGAAGAAGTGGCGACTTCTACAATGAGCAGTTCTTC.

This clonotype was recorded a few times. The rearrangement links TRBV20-1 to TRBJ2-4; 14 bases are shared with TRBD2. Germline loops: CDR1 DFQATT, CDR2 SNEGSKA (reference sequence). Germline trimming cut 1 base from V and 6 bases from J; bases unmatched to any gene: 11. The CDR3 has 18 amino acids. The CDR3 nucleotides are TGCAGTGCTAGAGGACTAGCGGGAGGGCCGGGTCGGTCAAACATTCAGTACTTC. Amino acids: CSARGLAGGPGRSNIQYF.

Here the CDR3 DNA reads TGTGCCAGCAGTTACTCCGACAGGAACACCGGGGAGCTGTTTTTT. It translates to CASSYSDRNTGELFF. This chain joins TRBV6-5 and TRBJ2-2; D is perhaps TRBD1 (5 bases). Trimming shortened V by 0 bases and J by 1 base, and 6 bases separated the two germline ends. The germline CDR1 and CDR2 sequences are MNHEY and SVGAGI. There are 15 residues in the CDR3.

The chain uses TRBV4-2 and TRBJ2-7, with D possibly matching TRBD1 (5 bases). CDR1 LGHNA and CDR2 YNFKEQ come from the germline V gene. Trimming left V 1 base short and J 2 bases short, with 15 bases between. The CDR3 totals 16 residues. Written as DNA, the CDR3 is TGTGCCAGCAGCCAAGGCCTTGCGACAGCTACCTACGAGCAGTACTTC. Its protein product is CASSQGLATATYEQYF.

The rearrangement uses TRBV2 and TRBJ2-3; D uncertain. The V end lost 3 bases, the J end lost 6 bases, and 13 bases lay between the germline ends. There are 14 residues in the CDR3. Germline assignment: CDR1 SNHLY and CDR2 FYNNEI. The CDR3 here is CASSDGLAPDTQYF. The DNA of the CDR3 is TGTGCCAGCAGTGACGGTTTGGCCCCCGATACGCAGTATTTT.

This clonotype was picked up a small number of times. The chain carries TRBV5-1 and TRBJ1-2; TRBD1 matches 8 bases. There are 12 residues in the CDR3. The junction had 4 bases not matched to a gene; V was cut back by 4 bases and J by 8 bases. CDR1 is SGHRS, CDR2 YFSETQ, per germline. CDR3 region: CASSLRQGGYTF. In DNA, the CDR3 is TGCGCCAGCAGCCTAAGACAGGGGGGCTACACCTTC.

The chain joins TRBV5-1 to TRBJ1-2, with 7 positions matching TRBD1. Unmatched junction bases numbered 9, after V lost 3 bases and J lost 4 bases. The CDR3 has 15 residues. Germline CDR1 is SGHRS and CDR2 is YFSETQ. The CDR3 bases are TGCGCCAGCAGCTCCGAACCGGGACAGTCCTATGGCTACACCTTC. This sequence encodes CASSSEPGQSYGYTF.

The chain couples TRBV11-2 to TRBJ1-3; the match to TRBD1 covers 10 bases. The CDR3 contains 17 residues. J lost 4 bases, V lost 1 base, and 7 bases had no gene match. CDR1 is SGHAT, CDR2 FQNNGV, per germline. CDR3 sequence reads: CASSLVSGQGTGNTIYF. The CDR3 DNA sequence: TGTGCCAGCAGCTTAGTGTCGGGACAGGGGACAGGAAACACCATATATTTT.

This clonotype was seen many times. The V gene is TRBV19, the J gene TRBJ1-5, with D perhaps matching TRBD1 (5 bases). V shed 4 bases and J shed 4 bases, with 14 bases lying between them. Germline V gene lookup returns CDR1 LNHDA and CDR2 SQIVND (reference sequence). CDR3 length equals 15 residues. The DNA for the CDR3 is TGTGCCAGTAGTAACGGGGCAGGGAAAAATCAGCCCCAGCATTTT. Translation: CASSNGAGKNQPQHF.

The V and J genes are TRBV4-2 and TRBJ1-5; D ambiguous. Germline assignment: CDR1 LGHNA and CDR2 YNFKEQ. CDR3 length: 13 residues. Trimming took off 2 bases at V and 4 bases at J, with 6 bases between the two ends. The CDR3 nucleotides read TGTGCCAGCAGCCAACAGAGAAATCAGCCCCAGCATTTT. Encoded protein: CASSQQRNQPQHF.

The chain employs TRBV20-1 and TRBJ2-5; 7 nucleotides line up with TRBD1. Trimming cost V 6 bases and J 4 bases; bases outside gene matches: 11. The CDR3 extends over 14 amino acids. Germline CDR1 reads DFQATT; CDR2 reads SNEGSKA (reference sequence). The DNA for the CDR3 is TGCAGTGCCAAAAGGGGGCGGCGTGGAGAGACCCAGTACTTC. It specifies CSAKRGRRGETQYF.

This clonotype was counted at least ten times. The rearrangement uses TRBV20-1 and TRBJ2-7, with D hard to call. This CDR3 is 13 amino acids long. Per the germline V gene, CDR1 is DFQATT and CDR2 is SNEGSKA (reference sequence). The germline V and J ends were trimmed by 2 bases and 4 bases, with 12 bases remaining between them. The CDR3 DNA is TGCAGTGCTAGAAGTCCCGGTGGGTACGAGCAGTACTTC. It encodes CSARSPGGYEQYF.

The V and J genes are TRBV5-1 and TRBJ2-5, with 15 positions matching TRBD2. The CDR3 spans 16 residues. Germline trimming cut 10 bases from V and 1 base from J; bases unmatched to any gene: 8. Germline CDR1 is SGHRS and CDR2 is YFSETQ. CDR3 loop: CASRTSGRAPQETQYF. The CDR3 DNA sequence: TGCGCCTCCCGGACTAGCGGGAGGGCTCCCCAAGAGACCCAGTACTTC.

The CDR3, as DNA: TGTGCCATCAGTGTCGGGTCAGCGAAAGAGACCCAGTACTTC. Amino acid sequence: CAISVGSAKETQYF. V and J are TRBV10-3 and TRBJ2-5; D is uncertain. Trimming took off 4 bases at V and 3 bases at J, with 12 bases between the two ends. This CDR3 is built from 14 residues. Germline CDR1 and CDR2: ENHRY and SYGVKD.

V is TRBV4-1 and J is TRBJ2-2, with a weak D call TRBD2 (6 bases). This CDR3 region has 17 residues. V lost 0 bases and J 2 bases, leaving 13 bases between the germline ends. The germline V gene encodes CDR1 MGHRA and CDR2 YSYEKL. CDR3 region: CASSQDKRRGNTGELFF. DNA for the CDR3: TGCGCCAGCAGCCAAGATAAAAGGAGGGGTAACACCGGGGAGCTGTTTTTT.

This clonotype has a handful of counts. The chain is built from TRBV5-1 and TRBJ2-5; tentative D call: TRBD2 (5 bases). The CDR3 consists of 13 residues. Germline values: CDR1 SGHRS, CDR2 YFSETQ. Trimming cost V 6 bases and J 3 bases, with 12 bases left between them. CDR3 nucleotides: TGCGCCAGCACGTCCGGGAACGAAGAGACCCAGTACTTC. This gives the protein CASTSGNEETQYF. The full variable domain, in which reference TRBV5-1 and TRBJ2-5 provide the parts outside the CDR3, is KAGVTQTPRYLIKTRGQQVTLSCSPISGHRSVSWYQQTPGQGLQFLFEYFSETQRNKGNFPGRFSGRQFSNSRSEMNVSTLELGDSALYLCASTSGNEETQYFGPGTRLLVL.

This clonotype was picked up many times. This chain joins TRBV20-1 and TRBJ1-1; possible D gene TRBD1, 6 bases. This CDR3 spans 14 amino acids. Looked up from germline, CDR1 is DFQATT and CDR2 is SNEGSKA (reference sequence). V was cut by 1 base and J by 1 base, with 10 bases left in between. CDR3 coding DNA: TGCAGTGCTAGAGTGGGACATGCGAACACTGAAGCTTTCTTT. Translating gives CSARVGHANTEAFF.

There are a few counts of this clonotype. This sequence joins TRBV2 and TRBJ1-2, with D possibly being TRBD1 (6 bases). There are 14 residues in the CDR3. In germline, CDR1 is SNHLY, CDR2 FYNNEI. The V and J ends lost 8 bases and 4 bases respectively, with 17 bases between them. The CDR3 protein is CASYRSDSRYGYTF. In DNA, the CDR3 is TGTGCCAGCTATCGTTCGGACAGTCGCTATGGCTACACCTTC.

The V call is TRBV11-2, the J call TRBJ2-1; D assignment may be TRBD1 or TRBD2 (5 bases each). V was pared by 6 bases and J by 3 bases, with 18 bases between. CDR1 and CDR2 (germline): SGHAT, FQNNGV. This CDR3 spans 16 amino acids. The chain's CDR3 is CASRYTGTPNYNEQFF. The CDR3 DNA reads as TGTGCCAGCAGATATACCGGGACCCCAAACTACAATGAGCAGTTCTTC.

The rearrangement links TRBV2 to TRBJ2-7; TRBD1 agrees at 9 bases. The V gene's germline CDR1 is SNHLY and CDR2 FYNNEI. V shed 7 bases and J 1 base; nucleotides not matched to a gene: 5. CDR3 length: 14 amino acids. The CDR3 sequence is CASNYRGPSYEQYF. The CDR3 DNA reads TGTGCCAGCAATTACAGGGGGCCATCCTACGAGCAGTACTTC.

This clonotype was seen only a few times. The V call is TRBV28, the J call TRBJ1-5; D is unclear. The CDR3 has 14 amino acids. Looked up from germline, CDR1 is MDHEN and CDR2 is SYDVKM. V lost 6 bases and J lost 4, with 13 bases in between. CDR3 sequence (DNA): TGTGCCAGCAGAATCCAGGCCGGGAATCAGCCCCAGCATTTT. Its protein is CASRIQAGNQPQHF.

This clonotype was picked up many times. The chain combines TRBV20-1 with TRBJ2-3; 9 bases agree with TRBD2. J gave up 1 base and V 5 bases, and 4 bases lay outside the gene matches. The CDR3 totals 14 residues. Germline CDR1 reads DFQATT; CDR2 reads SNEGSKA (reference sequence). CDR3 in amino acids: CSADVAGGTDTQYF. The CDR3 region has the DNA TGCAGTGCTGACGTAGCGGGGGGCACAGATACGCAGTATTTT.